This T cell receptor (beta chain) was recorded in a study of shared clonotypes between healthy human individuals. Trimming pared 2 bases from V and 10 bases from J, leaving 12 bases between. Germline values: CDR1 SGHVS, CDR2 FQNEAQ. The CDR3 loop spans 13 amino acids. Only one count was recorded for this clone. Only in-frame clones appear in the TCRdb table, and some are missing; sequencing was by immunoSEQ multiplex PCR. The sample includes more than 2 million clones, approximately 95% of them seen just once. The J gene is TRBJ2-1, the V gene TRBV7-8, with D possibly being TRBD1 (6 bases). The sequenced material came from naive CD4+ T cells sorted from blood. Subset reported: CD45RA+ positively selected. The TCR originated in a man between 18 and 35 years old in good health. This CDR3 reads CASSLLFRGEQFF. As DNA, the CDR3 is TGTGCCAGCAGCTTACTCTTTAGGGGGGAGCAGTTCTTC.